This TCR beta chain came from a study of T cells after yellow fever vaccination. Findings and limits, study-wide: The study noted that FACS-sorted repertoires could contain abundant clonotypes contaminating from the bulk population. The booster saw the reappearance of most primary-vaccination clones (around 95% CD4, less than 90% CD8).

This clonotype has a count of ten or more. As yet, its antigen is unknown. The CDR3 consists of 13 residues. V was cut by 7 bases and J by 2 bases, with 11 bases left in between. TCRdb ran MiXCR on the 5' RACE reads and lists one entry per CDR3 protein. The top ten clones hold over 2.5% of a sample with 100,000 to 150,000 distinct CDR3 sequences, 6.5% to 9% of them seen once. The clonotype originates from a young man who received the YFV17D yellow fever vaccine. The chain joins TRBV12-3 or TRBV12-4 to TRBJ1-2; D not resolved. Material: CD4+ T cells sorted from PBMCs, obtained 45 days after the first yellow fever vaccination. The CDR3 DNA reads TGTGCCAGCAATTGGAATACCAACTATGGCTACACCTTC. Encoded protein: CASNWNTNYGYTF.